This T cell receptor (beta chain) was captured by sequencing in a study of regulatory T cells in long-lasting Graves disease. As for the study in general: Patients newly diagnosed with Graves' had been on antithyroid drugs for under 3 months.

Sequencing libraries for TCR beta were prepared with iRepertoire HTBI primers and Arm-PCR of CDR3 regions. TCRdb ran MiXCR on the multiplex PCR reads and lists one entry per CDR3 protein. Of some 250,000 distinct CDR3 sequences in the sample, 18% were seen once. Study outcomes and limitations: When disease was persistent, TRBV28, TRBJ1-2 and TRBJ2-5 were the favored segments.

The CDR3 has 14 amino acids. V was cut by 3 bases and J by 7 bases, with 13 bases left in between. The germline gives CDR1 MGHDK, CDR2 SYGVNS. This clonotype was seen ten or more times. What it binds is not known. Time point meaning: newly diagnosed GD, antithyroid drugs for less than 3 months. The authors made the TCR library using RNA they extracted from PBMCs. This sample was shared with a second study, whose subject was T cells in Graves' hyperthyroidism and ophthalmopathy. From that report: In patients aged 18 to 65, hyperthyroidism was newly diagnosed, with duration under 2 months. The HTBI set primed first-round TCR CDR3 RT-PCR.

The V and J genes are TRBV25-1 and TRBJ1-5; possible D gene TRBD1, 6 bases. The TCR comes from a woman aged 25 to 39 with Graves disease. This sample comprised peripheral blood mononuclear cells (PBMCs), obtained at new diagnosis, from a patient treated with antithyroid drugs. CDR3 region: CASSDPGAGQPQHF. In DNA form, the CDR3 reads TGTGCCAGCAGTGATCCGGGGGCCGGGCAGCCCCAGCATTTT.